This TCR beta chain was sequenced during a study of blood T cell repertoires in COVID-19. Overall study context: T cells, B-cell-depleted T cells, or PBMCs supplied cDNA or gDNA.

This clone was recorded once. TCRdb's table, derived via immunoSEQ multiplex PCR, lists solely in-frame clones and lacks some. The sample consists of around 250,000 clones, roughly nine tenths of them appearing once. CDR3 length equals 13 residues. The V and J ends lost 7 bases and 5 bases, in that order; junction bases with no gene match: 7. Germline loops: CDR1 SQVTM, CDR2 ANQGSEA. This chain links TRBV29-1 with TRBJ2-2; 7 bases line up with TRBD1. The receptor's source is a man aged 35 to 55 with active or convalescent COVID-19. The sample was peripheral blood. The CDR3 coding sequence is TGCAGCGCTGGACAGGACCGAACCGGGGAGCTGTTTTTT. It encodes CSAGQDRTGELFF.